This TCR beta chain was identified in a study of graft-versus-host responses after intestinal transplantation. Overall study context: As for transplant type, recipients had multivisceral, liver-intestinal, or isolated intestinal grafts. Recipients across the board were started on anti-thymocyte globulin induction, then kept on tacrolimus and steroids for approximately three years. Overall study results and limits: Some GvH clones appeared in ileal mucosa or blood before recipient bone marrow. Circulating GvH clones peaking coincided with falling HvG clones soon after transplant.

The CDR3 covers 17 residues. V dropped 4 bases and J dropped 2; count of bases not matched to a gene: 15. The V gene's germline CDR1 is SGHRS and CDR2 YFSETQ. Notes on this clone: Its antigen remains unknown.

Using immunoSEQ multiplex PCR, the repertoire was profiled, and TCRdb retains in-frame clones only, with some absent. The sample carries tens of thousands of clones, approximately 94% recorded once. This receptor was identified in a human patient who received an intestinal transplant, so some T cells may come from the graft donor. Material: PBMCs, obtained 156 days after intestinal transplant. The V call is TRBV5-1, the J call TRBJ2-7; 7 bases match TRBD1. CDR3 sequence (DNA): TGCGCCAGCAGCCCACAACTACAGGGGACGAGCACCTACGAGCAGTACTTC. Its protein is CASSPQLQGTSTYEQYF.